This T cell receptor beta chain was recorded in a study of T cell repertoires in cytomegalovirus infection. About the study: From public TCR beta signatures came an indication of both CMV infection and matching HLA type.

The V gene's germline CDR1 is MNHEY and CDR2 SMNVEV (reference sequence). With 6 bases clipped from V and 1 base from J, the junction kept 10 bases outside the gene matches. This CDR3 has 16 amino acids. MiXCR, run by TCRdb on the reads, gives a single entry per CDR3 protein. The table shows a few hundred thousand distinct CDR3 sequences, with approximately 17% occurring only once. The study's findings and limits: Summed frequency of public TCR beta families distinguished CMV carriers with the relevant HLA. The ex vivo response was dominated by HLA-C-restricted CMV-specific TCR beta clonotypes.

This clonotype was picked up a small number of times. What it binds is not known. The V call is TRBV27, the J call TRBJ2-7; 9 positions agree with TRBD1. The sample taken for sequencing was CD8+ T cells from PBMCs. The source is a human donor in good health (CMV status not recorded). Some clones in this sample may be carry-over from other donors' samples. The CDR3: CASSLRGQGWSYEQYF. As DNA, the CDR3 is TGTGCCAGCAGCTTACGCGGACAGGGGTGGTCCTACGAGCAGTACTTC.